The sequence of this T cell receptor beta chain was determined in a study of T cell repertoires in cytomegalovirus infection. Study in general: Public TCR beta signatures indicated both CMV infection and matching HLA type. Study findings and constraints: HLA-C-restricted TCR beta clonotypes specific for CMV led the ex vivo response.

One entry per CDR3 protein, called by TCRdb with MiXCR from the reads. This table holds 560,000 or so distinct CDR3 sequences, about 15% found once. As regards this clonotype: Its antigen is unidentified.

After removal of 5 bases from V and 6 bases from J, the junction contained 6 bases not matched to a gene. The germline gives CDR1 MDHEN, CDR2 SYDVKM. There are 14 residues in the CDR3. This chain connects TRBV28 to TRBJ2-1; 8 bases align to TRBD1. This TCR was sampled from a human donor in good health (CMV status not recorded). Some clones in this sample may be carry-over from other donors' samples. Sequenced input: CD8+ T cells from PBMCs. Here the CDR3 DNA reads TGTGCCAGCAGTCTCCGGGACAGGCCCAATGAGCAGTTCTTC. It is translated as CASSLRDRPNEQFF. Supplemented by reference TRBV28 and TRBJ2-1, the full variable domain reads DVKVTQSSRYLVKRTGEKVFLECVQDMDHENMFWYRQDPGLGLRLIYFSYDVKMKEKGDIPEGYSVSREKKERFSLILESASTNQTSMYLCASSLRDRPNEQFFGPGTRLTVL.